This TCR beta chain came from a study of blood T cell repertoires in COVID-19. TCRdb's table, derived via immunoSEQ multiplex PCR, lists solely in-frame clones and lacks some. In the table there are about 170,000 clones, roughly 86% of which are singletons. V was clipped by 4 bases and J by 2 bases, with 18 bases between them. Germline lookup yields CDR1 LGHNA and CDR2 YNFKEQ. CDR3 length: 17 residues. Only a few counts were recorded for this clone. The sequenced material came from peripheral blood. The chain has TRBV4-2 and TRBJ1-5; TRBD1 might be the D (5 bases). The source of this sequence is a woman aged 80 or over in a cohort sampled during active or convalescent COVID-19. The DNA for the CDR3 is TGTGCCAGCAGCCGACCAAATCGAGGGGAGGGCAATCAGCCCCAGCATTTT. As protein: CASSRPNRGEGNQPQHF.